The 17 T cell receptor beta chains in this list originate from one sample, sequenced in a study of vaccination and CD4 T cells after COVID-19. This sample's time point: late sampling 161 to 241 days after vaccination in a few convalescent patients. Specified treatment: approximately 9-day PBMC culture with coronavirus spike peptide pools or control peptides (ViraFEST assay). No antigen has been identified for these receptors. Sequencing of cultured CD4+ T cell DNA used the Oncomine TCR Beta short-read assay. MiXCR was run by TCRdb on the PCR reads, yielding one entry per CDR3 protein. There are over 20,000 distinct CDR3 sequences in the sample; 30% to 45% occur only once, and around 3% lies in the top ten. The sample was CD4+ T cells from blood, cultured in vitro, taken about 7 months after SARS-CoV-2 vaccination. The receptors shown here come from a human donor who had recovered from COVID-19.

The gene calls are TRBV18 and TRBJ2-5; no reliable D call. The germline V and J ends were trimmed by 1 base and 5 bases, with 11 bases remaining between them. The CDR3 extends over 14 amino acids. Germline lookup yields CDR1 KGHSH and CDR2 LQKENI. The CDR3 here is CASSPRTKRETQYF. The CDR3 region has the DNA TGTGCCAGCTCACCACGTACCAAAAGGGAGACCCAGTACTTC.

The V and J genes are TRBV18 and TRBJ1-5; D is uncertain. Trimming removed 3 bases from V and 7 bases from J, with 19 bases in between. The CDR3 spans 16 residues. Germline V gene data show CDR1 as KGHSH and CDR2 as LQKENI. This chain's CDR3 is CASSPSSGERRQPQHF. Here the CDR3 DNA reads TGTGCCAGCTCACCCTCCAGCGGGGAAAGGCGGCAGCCCCAGCATTTT.

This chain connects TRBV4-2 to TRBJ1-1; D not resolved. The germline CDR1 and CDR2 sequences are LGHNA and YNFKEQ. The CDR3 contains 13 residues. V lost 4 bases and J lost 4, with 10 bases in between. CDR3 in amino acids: CASSRPEGTEAFF. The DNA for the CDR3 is TGTGCCAGCAGCCGCCCCGAGGGCACTGAAGCTTTCTTT.

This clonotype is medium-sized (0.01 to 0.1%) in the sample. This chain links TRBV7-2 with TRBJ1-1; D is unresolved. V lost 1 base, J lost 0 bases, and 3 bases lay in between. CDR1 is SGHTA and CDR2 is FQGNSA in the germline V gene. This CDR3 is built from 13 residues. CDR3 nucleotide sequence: TGTGCCAGCAGCTTAGAACTGAACACTGAAGCTTTCTTT. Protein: CASSLELNTEAFF. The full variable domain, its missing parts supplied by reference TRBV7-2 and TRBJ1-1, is GAGVSQSPSNKVTEKGKDVELRCDPISGHTALYWYRQSLGQGLEFLIYFQGNSAPDKSGLPSDRFSAERTGGSVSTLTIQRTQQEDSAVYLCASSLELNTEAFFGQGTRLTVV.

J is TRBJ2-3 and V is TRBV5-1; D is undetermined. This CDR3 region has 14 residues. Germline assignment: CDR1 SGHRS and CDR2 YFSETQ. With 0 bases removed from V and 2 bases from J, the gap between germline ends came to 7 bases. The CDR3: CASSLGRVTDTQYF. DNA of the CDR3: TGCGCCAGCAGCTTGGGAAGGGTCACAGATACGCAGTATTTT.

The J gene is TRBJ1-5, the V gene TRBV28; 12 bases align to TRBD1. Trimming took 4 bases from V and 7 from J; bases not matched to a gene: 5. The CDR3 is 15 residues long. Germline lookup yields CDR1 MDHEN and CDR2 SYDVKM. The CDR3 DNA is TGTGCCAGCAGTTCGGGACAGGGGGCTCTCCAGCCCCAGCATTTT. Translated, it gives CASSSGQGALQPQHF.

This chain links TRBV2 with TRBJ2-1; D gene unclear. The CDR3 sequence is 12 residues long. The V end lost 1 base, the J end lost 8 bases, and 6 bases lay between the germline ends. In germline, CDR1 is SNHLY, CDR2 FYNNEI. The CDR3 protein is CASSEGPYEQFF. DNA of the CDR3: TGTGCCAGCAGTGAAGGGCCGTATGAGCAGTTCTTC.

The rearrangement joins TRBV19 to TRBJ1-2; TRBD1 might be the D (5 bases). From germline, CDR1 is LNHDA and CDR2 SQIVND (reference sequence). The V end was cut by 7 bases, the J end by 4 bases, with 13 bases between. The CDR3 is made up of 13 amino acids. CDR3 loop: CASTTGRFYGYTF. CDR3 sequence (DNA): TGTGCCAGTACTACAGGAAGATTCTATGGCTACACCTTC.

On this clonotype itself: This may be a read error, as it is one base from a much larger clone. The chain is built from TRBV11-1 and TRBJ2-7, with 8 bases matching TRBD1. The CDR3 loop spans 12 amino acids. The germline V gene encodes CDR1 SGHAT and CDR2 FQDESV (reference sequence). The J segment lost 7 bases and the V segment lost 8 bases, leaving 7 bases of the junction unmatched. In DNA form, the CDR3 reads TGTGCCAGCGGCGGACAGGGACGAGAGCAGTACTTC. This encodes CASGGQGREQYF.

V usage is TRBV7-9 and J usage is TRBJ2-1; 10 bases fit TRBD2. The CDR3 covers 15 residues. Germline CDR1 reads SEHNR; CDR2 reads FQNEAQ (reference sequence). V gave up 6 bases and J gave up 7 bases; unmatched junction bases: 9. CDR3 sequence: CASRGASGRRNEQFF. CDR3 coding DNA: TGTGCCAGCAGGGGCGCTAGCGGGAGACGGAATGAGCAGTTCTTC.

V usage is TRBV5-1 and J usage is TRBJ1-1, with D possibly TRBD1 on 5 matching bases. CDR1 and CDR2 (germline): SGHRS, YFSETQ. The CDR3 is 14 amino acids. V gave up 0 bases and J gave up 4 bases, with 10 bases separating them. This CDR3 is CASSLEGSGTEAFF. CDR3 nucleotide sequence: TGCGCCAGCAGCTTGGAGGGGTCAGGCACTGAAGCTTTCTTT. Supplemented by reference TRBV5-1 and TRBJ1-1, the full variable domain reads KAGVTQTPRYLIKTRGQQVTLSCSPISGHRSVSWYQQTPGQGLQFLFEYFSETQRNKGNFPGRFSGRQFSNSRSEMNVSTLELGDSALYLCASSLEGSGTEAFFGQGTRLTVV.

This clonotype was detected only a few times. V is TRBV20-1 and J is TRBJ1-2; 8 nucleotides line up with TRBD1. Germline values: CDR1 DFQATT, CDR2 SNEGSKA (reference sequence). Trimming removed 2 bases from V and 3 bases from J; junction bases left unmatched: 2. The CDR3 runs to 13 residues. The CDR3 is CSARQGAHYGYTF. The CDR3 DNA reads TGCAGTGCTAGACAGGGGGCCCACTATGGCTACACCTTC.

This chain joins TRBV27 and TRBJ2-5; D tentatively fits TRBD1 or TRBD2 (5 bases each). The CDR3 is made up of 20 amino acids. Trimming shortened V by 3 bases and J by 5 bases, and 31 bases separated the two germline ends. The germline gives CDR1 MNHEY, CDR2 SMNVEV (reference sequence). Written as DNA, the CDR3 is TGTGCCAGCAGTTTCAAGGGACCGCATCTTGAAAGTAAACTTGGGGAGACCCAGTACTTC. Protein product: CASSFKGPHLESKLGETQYF.

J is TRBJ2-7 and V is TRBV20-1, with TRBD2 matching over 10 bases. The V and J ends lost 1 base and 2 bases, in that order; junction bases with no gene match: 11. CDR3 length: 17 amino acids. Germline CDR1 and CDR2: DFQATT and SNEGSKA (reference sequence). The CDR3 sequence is CSARVWLAGVSTYEQYF. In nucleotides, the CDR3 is TGCAGTGCTAGAGTCTGGCTAGCGGGAGTTAGTACCTACGAGCAGTACTTC.

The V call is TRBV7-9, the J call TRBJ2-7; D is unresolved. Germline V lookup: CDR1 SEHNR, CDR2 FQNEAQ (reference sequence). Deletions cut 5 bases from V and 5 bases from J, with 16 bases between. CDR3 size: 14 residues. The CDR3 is CASSPKGPINEQYF. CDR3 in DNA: TGTGCCAGCAGCCCAAAAGGGCCGATTAACGAGCAGTACTTC.

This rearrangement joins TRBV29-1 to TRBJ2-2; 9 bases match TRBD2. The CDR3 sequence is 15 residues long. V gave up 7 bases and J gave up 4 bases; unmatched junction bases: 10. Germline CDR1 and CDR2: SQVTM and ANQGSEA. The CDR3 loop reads CSAAGAGGSTGELFF. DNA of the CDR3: TGCAGCGCTGCTGGAGCGGGAGGCAGCACCGGGGAGCTGTTTTTT.

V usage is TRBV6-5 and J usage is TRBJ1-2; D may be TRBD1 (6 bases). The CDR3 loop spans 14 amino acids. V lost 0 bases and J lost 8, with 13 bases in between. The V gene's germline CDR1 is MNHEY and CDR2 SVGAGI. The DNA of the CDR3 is TGTGCCAGCAGTTACTCTTTGGGGGCGCGAGGCTACACCTTC. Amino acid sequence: CASSYSLGARGYTF.